This paragraph covers one T cell receptor beta chain sequence. The target of this receptor is not known. No per-base quality is available; no much larger clone lies one base away. The method was the immunoSEQ multiplex PCR assay. For the multiplex PCR, a mixture combining 60 forward primers for TCR Vbeta segments and 13 reverse primers for TCR Jbeta segments was used. Amplification of the CDR3 region of rearranged TCR beta genes was performed with a multiplex PCR assay on genomic DNA. Amplified TCR beta libraries were sequenced as 87-base-pair reads on the Illumina HiSeq System. The original methods were these. A later analysis counted 65 million to 90 million unique TCR beta chains across the 600 to 850 repertoires, and 10 million to 12 million of these chains were shared by at least two donors. Raw reads were error-corrected and collapsed into unique sequences with a nearest-neighbor algorithm that merged closely related sequences to remove PCR and sequencing errors. CDR3 sequences were aligned to IMGT reference sequences to assign V, D and J gene segments. For a sequence to be retained, a match of at least six nucleotides to both a V gene segment and a J gene segment was required. Rearrangements were called productive when the CDR3 lacked stop codons and stayed in frame with V and J; all others were non-productive. Following IMGT convention, CDR3 was defined as the stretch from the second conserved V-encoded cysteine up to the conserved J-encoded phenylalanine. In an earlier analysis of just under 600 of the donors, sequences lacking an unambiguous match to a single V gene segment were excluded. In an earlier analysis of some 590 of the donors, a V segment was called functional when productive rearrangements were above 56.7%, and segregating when the standard deviation between donors exceeded 5%. A statistical classification framework was built to diagnose cytomegalovirus status from the catalog of TCR beta chain sequences. In a later analysis, TCR nucleotide sequences were compared against IMGT/GENE-DB human TR gene sequences so that V and J genes could be assigned. Using the TCRdist pipeline, a later analysis assigned CDR3 sequences along with most-parsimonious VDJ recombination scenarios. In a later analysis, each TCR beta chain was defined by its CDR3 amino acid sequence together with its V-gene family, and reads without a unique V-gene family were excluded. As a way to deal with suspected cross-contamination and a sequencing artifact, a later analysis dropped hundreds of nucleotide sequences that were highly shared and had low generation probability. For each public chain, a later analysis derived a clonal expansion index from normalized ranks of inferred template counts within each repertoire. In a later analysis, generation probabilities were computed with a VDJ recombination model fitted to out-of-frame rearrangements, and the resulting probabilities were checked against IGoR. In a later analysis, TCR-TCR, TCR-HLA and TCR-CMV co-occurrence was scored with hypergeometric tests, and a repertoire-size bias correction was applied to TCR pairs. In a later analysis, false discovery rates were estimated by permuting HLA or CMV assignments 20 times. In a later analysis, co-occurring TCRs were grouped using DBSCAN, with TCRdist sequence similarity added in when clustering inside HLA-allele-positive subsets. Repertoires with fewer than 30,000 or more than 120,000 public chains were left out of co-occurrence clustering, as were a few repertoires with anomalous nucleotide sharing. Imported from immuneACCESS, the table was reduced by TCRdb to in-frame sequences with V and J called. These copies leave out some clones; in studies compared against another copy, an unresolved V gene accounts for under half, and the cause of the remainder is not known. V and J calls and clone size are given by that table; D and trimming were obtained from the DNA. The sample table records more than 95,000 clones; around four fifths of these occur just once. The ten largest clonotypes hold over 3% of the sample.

These data come from a study of cytomegalovirus exposure and HLA in healthy donors listed by TCRdb under 2017. Some background on the complete study: An earlier analysis of around 600 of the donors reported 250 to 300 Gb of sequence data and roughly 110 million unique TCR beta sequences from 190 million or so T cells. Around 320 gigabases of sequencing data and tens of millions of unique TCR sequences were included in an early release covering several hundred HLA-typed donors. Of the roughly 400 genotyped donors, about 80% fell in the genetic ancestry cluster associated with self-reported Caucasian donors. The aim of the study was to test whether cataloging public T cell receptors could identify signatures of past pathogen exposure. The T cell repertoires of roughly 660 subjects were profiled by immunosequencing and related to cytomegalovirus serostatus. In addition to the first cohort of about 650 subjects, a separate validation cohort of 120 different subjects was used. To predict cytomegalovirus infection status, the study brought together high-throughput TCR immunosequencing, statistical association of individual TCRs with disease status, and machine learning. A later analysis re-examined previously published TCR beta repertoires from just over 650 donors and added high-resolution HLA genotyping to investigate patterns of TCR occurrence. In the later analysis, no new phenotypic data were used to find candidate immune exposures; instead, reliance was placed on TCR beta sequences and their occurrence across donors. An earlier analysis of some 500 of the donors used high-throughput TCR beta sequencing to judge whether each TCR beta V gene segment behaved as functional or pseudogenic. Donor age, sex, ethnicity and CMV serostatus were compiled alongside the repertoire data. Genome-wide SNP genotypes for about three fifths of the roughly 670 donors were used in a later genetic analysis, which treated that subset as a discovery cohort. Every discovery cohort repertoire had been produced on one sequencing platform. Both class I and class II loci were covered by HLA typing, at four-digit resolution. Typing coverage varied by locus: about 620-640 donors for A, B, C, DRB1 and DQB1; roughly 510 for DQA1; about 570 for DPA1; roughly 470 for DPB1. Because of strong linkage in the cohort, roughly five DR-DQ haplotypes were treated as single units for association and clustering. Among about 410 genotyped donors of the cohort, an average of around 250,000 unique TCR beta nucleotide sequences was sequenced per donor, of which about 19% were non-productive.

In total, roughly 670 healthy bone marrow donors made up the cohort. Cohort members were all nominally healthy when sampled, although unrecorded immune exposures were likely present. The donor was CMV seropositive and belonged to the group of 270 or so seropositive cohort members. A peripheral blood sample was collected from each donor, and TCR beta sequencing was performed on peripheral blood mononuclear cells. The Qiagen DNeasy Blood Extraction Kit was used to extract genomic DNA from the blood cell samples. Study-level results and caveats: Because HLA typing was missing for some donors at each locus, association tests included only the typed subset. The study gave a list of 150 to 200 TCR beta chains associated with cytomegalovirus. According to a later genetic analysis, donors in an Asian-associated ancestry cluster had fewer N-insertions in productive TCRs than the approximately 650-donor mean. The classifier was reported to diagnose cytomegalovirus status with high specificity and sensitivity in both the original and validation cohorts. In vitro tests confirmed that a few of the cytomegalovirus-associated TCR beta chains recognize cytomegalovirus antigens. An association between a missense DCLRE1C variant and V-gene and J-gene trimming of TCR beta chains was found in a later genetic analysis and replicated in an independent cohort. A later analysis reported that several top co-occurrence clusters appeared linked to parvovirus B19, influenza, CMV and Epstein-Barr virus. A later analysis found that most CMV-associated TCR beta chains appeared HLA-restricted, with HLA associations seemingly driven largely by CMV exposure. Linkage disequilibrium might explain the correlated functional status among segregating V segments, but an unknown experimental factor could not be excluded. A further reported finding was that TCR beta sequences accurately predicted the HLA-A and HLA-B alleles for most subjects in the first cohort. For the cohort, immune exposure information was limited to CMV serostatus. A cluster of highly shared sequence variants was judged likely to be a technical artifact of the sequencing pipeline. In an earlier analysis of about 600 of the donors, most TCR beta V segments appeared in productive rearrangements about 87% or about 30% of the time, broadly matching IMGT annotations. About 17 rarely observed V segments, including chromosome 9 orphons, were excluded from the earlier analysis of approximately 500 of the donors because counts were too low. In this cohort, only TCR beta chains were sequenced, and detectable features were limited by the absence of alpha or paired-chain data. While some public TCRs were present in many individuals, most TCR sequences turned up only very rarely across donors. The authors suggested that the approach could potentially be extended to other disease states and immunological phenotypes. Compared with equally common non-associated chains, HLA-associated TCR beta chains in a later analysis were more clonally expanded and had lower generation probabilities. A later analysis found that TCR association rates varied across HLA loci, with DRB1 alleles showing the most associated TCRs and HLA-C alleles the fewest. Specific HLA alleles were associated with over 15,000 TCR beta sequences at a false discovery rate of 0.05 in a later analysis. When HLA alleles, especially DR and DQ, strongly co-occurred, TCR associations were difficult to assign to individual alleles. Presence/absence analyses assumed roughly uniform sequencing depth across donors, an assumption that may not hold.

This receptor was taken from a woman aged 35 to 49 in good health and CMV-seropositive. Sequencing was carried out using PBMCs.

The nucleotides read TGTGCCAGCAGCTTAGAGATGTGGAAAACTAGCGGTTACCAAGAGACCCAGTACTTC. This gives the protein CASSLEMWKTSGYQETQYF. The sequence is built from TRBV11-3 and TRBJ2-5, with 8 middle bases fitting TRBD2. Based on the germline V gene, the CDR1 and CDR2 sequences are SGHNT and YENEEA. Compared with germline, V lacks 0 bases and J lacks 0 bases; bases without a gene match: 12. The CDR3 goes from the cysteine to the phenylalanine over 19 residues. Only CDR3 DNA is held: 57 bases, read in frame from base 1.